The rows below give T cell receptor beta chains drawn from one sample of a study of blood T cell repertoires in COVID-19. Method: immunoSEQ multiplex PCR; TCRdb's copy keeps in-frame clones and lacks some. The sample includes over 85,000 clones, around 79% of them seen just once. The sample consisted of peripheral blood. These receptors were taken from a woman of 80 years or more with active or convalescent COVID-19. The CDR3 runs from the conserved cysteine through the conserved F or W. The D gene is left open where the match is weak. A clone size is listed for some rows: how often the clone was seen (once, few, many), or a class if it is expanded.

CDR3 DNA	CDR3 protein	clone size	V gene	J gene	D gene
TGTGCCAGCAGACTGACAGATCAGCCCCAGCATTTT	CASRLTDQPQHF	-	TRBV2	TRBJ1-5	-
TGTGCCAGCTCACCCCAGGGGGAAGAGACCCAGTACTTC	CASSPQGEETQYF	-	TRBV18	TRBJ2-5	TRBD1
TGTGCCAGCAGCCCCGTGGGCGGGAAGCAGTACTTC	CASSPVGGKQYF	-	TRBV7-9	TRBJ2-7	-
TGTGCCAGCAGCTTATTTCAGGGACTAGCGGGATCGTACGAGCAGTACTTC	CASSLFQGLAGSYEQYF	-	TRBV7-9	TRBJ2-7	TRBD2
TGTGCCAGCAGCTCCGACAATGAGCAGTTCTTC	CASSSDNEQFF	once	TRBV7-3	TRBJ2-1	-
TGTGCCACCACAGTACTAGCGGGAGCGAATGAGCAGTTCTTC	CATTVLAGANEQFF	-	TRBV6-5	TRBJ2-1	TRBD2
TGTGCCAGCAGCTCCTGGCTTGGGAGCTCCTACAATGAGCAGTTCTTC	CASSSWLGSSYNEQFF	few	TRBV7-3	TRBJ2-1	-
TGCAGTGCTAGTGTGGGACTAGTCTCAGAGACCCAGTACTTC	CSASVGLVSETQYF	few	TRBV20-1	TRBJ2-5	TRBD2
TGTGCCAGCAGTTACTCCCTTTTAGCGGGAGGGGGCACAGATACGCAGTATTTT	CASSYSLLAGGGTDTQYF	-	TRBV6-2/TRBV6-3	TRBJ2-3	TRBD2
TGCGCCAGCAGCCCGAGGGCGGCTGGGGCCAACGTCCTGACTTTC	CASSPRAAGANVLTF	-	TRBV5-1	TRBJ2-6	-
TGTGCCAGCAGCCGTAGCGGGGTAGCCAAAAACATTCAGTACTTC	CASSRSGVAKNIQYF	once	TRBV7-2	TRBJ2-4	TRBD2
TGTGCCAGCAGCTTGAGGACTAGCGGGGACTCCTACAATGAGCAGTTCTTC	CASSLRTSGDSYNEQFF	-	TRBV7-9	TRBJ2-1	TRBD2
TGTGCCAGCAGCTTATATCAGGCGGGAGTGGGCGAGCAGTACTTC	CASSLYQAGVGEQYF	-	TRBV7-2	TRBJ2-7	TRBD2
TGTGCCAGCAGCGAGGGTAGGGGGCGAGGGGAGCAGTTCTTC	CASSEGRGRGEQFF	-	TRBV9	TRBJ2-1	TRBD1
TGCAGCGCGGGGATCCGGGACAGGGCATCCTACGAGCAGTACTTC	CSAGIRDRASYEQYF	-	TRBV29-1	TRBJ2-7	TRBD1
TGTGCCAGCAGTCAAGGGGTAGCCTTGGATACGCAGTATTTT	CASSQGVALDTQYF	-	TRBV6-2/TRBV6-3	TRBJ2-3	-
TGCGCCAGCAGGGGACAGGGCACGACCCTGGGGGAGCAGTACTTC	CASRGQGTTLGEQYF	-	TRBV5-1	TRBJ2-7	TRBD1
TGTGCCAGCAGTTACTTTTTGGGGAGTCATGAAAAACTGTTTTTT	CASSYFLGSHEKLFF	-	TRBV6-5	TRBJ1-4	-
TGTGCCAGCAGCCGACGGACCTCAGGGGCGCGAAACACTGAAGCTTTCTTT	CASSRRTSGARNTEAFF	-	TRBV6-6	TRBJ1-1	-
TGCGCCAGCAGACTGACAGGGAGTGGTCAGCCCCAGCATTTT	CASRLTGSGQPQHF	-	TRBV10-2	TRBJ1-5	TRBD1
TGTGCCAGCAGCTTGGATCGCGGGGACTATGGCTACACCTTC	CASSLDRGDYGYTF	-	TRBV5-4	TRBJ1-2	-
TGCGCCAGCAGCAGAGAATCAGGGCTCTATGGCTACACCTTC	CASSRESGLYGYTF	once	TRBV5-1	TRBJ1-2	-
TGTGCCACCAGTGATTCCAGGGTCACTGAAGCTTTCTTT	CATSDSRVTEAFF	-	TRBV24-1	TRBJ1-1	-
TGTGCCAGCAGCAAAGTCCCCGGGACAGGGGGATATAGCAATCAGCCCCAGCATTTT	CASSKVPGTGGYSNQPQHF	-	TRBV21-1	TRBJ1-5	-
TGTGCCAGCTCACCACCTAGCGGGAGTCACACAGATACGCAGTATTTT	CASSPPSGSHTDTQYF	-	TRBV18	TRBJ2-3	TRBD2
TGTGCCAGCAGGCCGGTAATCTCCAGGGCACGCACAGATACGCAGTATTTT	CASRPVISRARTDTQYF	-	TRBV5-4	TRBJ2-3	-
TGTGCCAGCAGTTTACTCCAGGGATTGAACACTGAAGCTTTCTTT	CASSLLQGLNTEAFF	-	TRBV27	TRBJ1-1	-
TGTGCCAGCAGCGTAGGCCCAGGGAGGGATGAAAAACTGTTTTTT	CASSVGPGRDEKLFF	once	TRBV9	TRBJ1-4	-
TGCGCCAGCAGCCAAGGACAGGGCTCCTACAATGAGCAGTTCTTC	CASSQGQGSYNEQFF	-	TRBV5-1	TRBJ2-1	TRBD1
TGTGCCAGCAGAGCCGGACTAGCGGGAGGGCCTAGGGAGACCCAGTACTTC	CASRAGLAGGPRETQYF	-	TRBV2	TRBJ2-5	TRBD2
TGTGCCAGCACAACAGGGTGGATTAATGAAAAACTGTTTTTT	CASTTGWINEKLFF	-	TRBV5-5	TRBJ1-4	-
TGTGCCAGCAGTTCACCCCGGGATGCTGGTAATGAAAAACTGTTTTTT	CASSSPRDAGNEKLFF	-	TRBV28	TRBJ1-4	-
TGTGCCAGCAGTCCCCCAGCAGATACGCAGTATTTT	CASSPPADTQYF	-	TRBV12-3/TRBV12-4	TRBJ2-3	-
TGTGCCAGCAGTTTCCACGTTGGGGGGAAGAGGAAAAACATTCAGTACTTC	CASSFHVGGKRKNIQYF	-	TRBV28	TRBJ2-4	-
TGTGCCAGCAGCGCCCTGGGACAGGAGAACACTGAAGCTTTCTTT	CASSALGQENTEAFF	-	TRBV7-6	TRBJ1-1	TRBD1
TGTGCCAGCAGCCAGACAGGGAATCAGCCCCAGCATTTT	CASSQTGNQPQHF	-	TRBV27	TRBJ1-5	TRBD1
TGTGCCAGCAGCTTATCTGGACTGGATCACAATGAGCAGTTCTTC	CASSLSGLDHNEQFF	-	TRBV7-2	TRBJ2-1	-
TGTGCCAGCAGGGAAAGGACAGGGGGCTCGGAGACCCAGTACTTC	CASRERTGGSETQYF	-	TRBV2	TRBJ2-5	TRBD1
TGTGCCAGTAGTAAACGAGGGACTAGCGGGAGTATTTACGAGCAGTACTTC	CASSKRGTSGSIYEQYF	-	TRBV19	TRBJ2-7	TRBD2
TGTGCCATCAGTGAAAGACTAGCGGGATCTAACACCGGGGAGCTGTTTTTT	CAISERLAGSNTGELFF	-	TRBV10-3	TRBJ2-2	TRBD2
TGTGCCAGCAGCCAAAAGGGGGCCGGTGGAAACACCATATATTTT	CASSQKGAGGNTIYF	-	TRBV3-1/TRBV3-2	TRBJ1-3	TRBD1
TGTGCCAGAAGCTTAAAGGGGACAGGGGTGTGGTTGGCCGGGGAGCTGTTTTTT	CARSLKGTGVWLAGELFF	-	TRBV7-5	TRBJ2-2	-
TGTGCCACCAGTGATGCGGGGCCTAGCTCCTCCTACAATGAGCAGTTCTTC	CATSDAGPSSSYNEQFF	few	TRBV24-1	TRBJ2-1	-
TGTGCCTGGAGTGTCCTGTCGTCCCAGTACTTC	CAWSVLSSQYF	-	TRBV30	TRBJ2-5	-
TGTGCCAGCAGCTTAGGGGCAGCTCGGGAGCAGTACTTC	CASSLGAAREQYF	-	TRBV7-8	TRBJ2-7	-
TGCAGTGCTAGTTCAGGGAACACGGACACTGAAGCTTTCTTT	CSASSGNTDTEAFF	-	TRBV20-1	TRBJ1-1	-
TGTGCCAGCAGTCTACTGGCGGGTAACACTGAAGCTTTCTTT	CASSLLAGNTEAFF	once	TRBV27	TRBJ1-1	-
TGCAGCGTTGAGTCGAGGTTCGATTTGAACACTGAAGCTTTCTTT	CSVESRFDLNTEAFF	-	TRBV29-1	TRBJ1-1	-
TGCGCCAGCAGCCGAGTGACAGGGCGTGAAGCTTTCTTT	CASSRVTGREAFF	-	TRBV4-1	TRBJ1-1	TRBD1
TGTGCCAGCAGTAGCTCCTTTTTTTTGCGGGATACGCAGTATTTT	CASSSSFFLRDTQYF	-	TRBV6-5	TRBJ2-3	-
TGTGCAAGTCGCCCTCCCGGGACATGTGACAATGAGCAGTTCTTC	CASRPPGTCDNEQFF	-	TRBV12-2	TRBJ2-1	-
TGTGCCAGCAGCCCTATACAGGGCAAAAACACTGAAGCTTTCTTT	CASSPIQGKNTEAFF	-	TRBV7-9	TRBJ1-1	-
TGCGCCAGCAGCTCTACAGGGGACGGCACTGAAGCTTTCTTT	CASSSTGDGTEAFF	-	TRBV5-1	TRBJ1-1	TRBD1
TGCGCCAGCAGCCCCCGGGACATACAAGAGACCCAGTACTTC	CASSPRDIQETQYF	-	TRBV4-1	TRBJ2-5	-
TGTGCCAGCAGTGAAAATGCAGCAGGATCCTCTGGAAACACCATATATTTT	CASSENAAGSSGNTIYF	-	TRBV2	TRBJ1-3	-
TGTGCCAGCTCCGGGACAGAACTTCGCTATGGCTACACCTTC	CASSGTELRYGYTF	-	TRBV18	TRBJ1-2	TRBD1
TGTGCCAGCAGCAAACCCAGTTGGGGAACAGGCAATGAGCAGTTCTTC	CASSKPSWGTGNEQFF	-	TRBV27	TRBJ2-1	-